This is a list of T cell receptor beta chains from one sample in a study of CXCR3-negative and CXCR3-positive naive CD8 T cells. After re-calling the 5' RACE reads, TCRdb lists one entry per CDR3 protein, DNA absent. Its clone listing holds 70,000 to 95,000 distinct CDR3 sequences. The specimen sequenced was naive CXCR3- CD8+ T cells from blood. These receptors were collected from a human donor in good health. Some clones in this sample may be carry-over from other donors' samples. Both conserved end residues are part of each CDR3.

J: TRBJ2-5
V: TRBV6-6
CDR3: CASSYDQETQYF

J: TRBJ1-1
V: TRBV30
CDR3: CACGVQGLGTEAFF

J: TRBJ2-1
V: TRBV6-2/TRBV6-3
CDR3: CASSYSTEGNEQFF

J: TRBJ2-7
V: TRBV29-1
CDR3: CSVELAGEGYEQYF

J: TRBJ1-6
V: TRBV12-3/TRBV12-4
CDR3: CASMTGGFYNSPLHF

J: TRBJ1-1
V: TRBV7-8
CDR3: CASSLDVGWQPTEAFF

J: TRBJ2-6
V: TRBV6-5
CDR3: CASSDSAGANVLTF

J: TRBJ2-7
V: TRBV7-6
CDR3: CASSLEVQYEQYF

J: TRBJ1-3
V: TRBV7-7
CDR3: CASSLGTWAAGNTIYF

J: TRBJ2-2
V: TRBV5-5
CDR3: CASSFAQSTGELFF

J: TRBJ2-7
V: TRBV11-2
CDR3: CASSPTTAPLRSYEQYF

J: TRBJ2-1
V: TRBV20-1
CDR3: CSAGTSGGATDSYNEQFF

J: TRBJ2-7
V: TRBV7-9
CDR3: CASSSSWDASYEQYF

J: TRBJ2-2
V: TRBV18
CDR3: CASSPSAAGELFF

J: TRBJ1-5
V: TRBV5-6
CDR3: CASSFGNQPQHF

J: TRBJ2-1
V: TRBV28
CDR3: CASSGYGDSIYNEQFF

J: TRBJ2-7
V: TRBV7-9
CDR3: CASTARGQRSYEQYF

J: TRBJ1-2
V: TRBV27
CDR3: CASSLESRGGYGYTF